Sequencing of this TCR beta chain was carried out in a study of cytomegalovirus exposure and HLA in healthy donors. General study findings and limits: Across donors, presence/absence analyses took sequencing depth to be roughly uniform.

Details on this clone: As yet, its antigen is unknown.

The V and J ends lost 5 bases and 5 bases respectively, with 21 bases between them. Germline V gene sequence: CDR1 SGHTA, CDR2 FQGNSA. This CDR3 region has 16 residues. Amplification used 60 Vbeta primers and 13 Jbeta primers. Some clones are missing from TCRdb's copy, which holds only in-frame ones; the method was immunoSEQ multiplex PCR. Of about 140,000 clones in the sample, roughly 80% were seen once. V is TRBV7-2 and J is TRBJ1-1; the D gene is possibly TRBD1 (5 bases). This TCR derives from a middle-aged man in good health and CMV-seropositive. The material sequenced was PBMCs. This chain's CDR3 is CASSLVLGLQETEAFF. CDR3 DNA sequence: TGTGCCAGCAGCCTAGTTCTAGGATTACAGGAGACTGAAGCTTTCTTT.